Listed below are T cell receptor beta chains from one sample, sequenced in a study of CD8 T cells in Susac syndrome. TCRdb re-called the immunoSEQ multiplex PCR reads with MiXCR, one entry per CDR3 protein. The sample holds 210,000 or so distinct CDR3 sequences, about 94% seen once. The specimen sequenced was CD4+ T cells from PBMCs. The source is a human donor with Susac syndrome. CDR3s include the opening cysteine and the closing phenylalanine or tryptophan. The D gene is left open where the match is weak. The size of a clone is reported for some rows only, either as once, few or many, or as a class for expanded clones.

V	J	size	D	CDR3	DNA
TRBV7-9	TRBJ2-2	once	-	CASSREQGARTGELFF	TGTGCCAGCAGCCGAGAACAGGGAGCGAGGACCGGGGAGCTGTTTTTT
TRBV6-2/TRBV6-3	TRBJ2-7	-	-	CASRSLSRDRRTYEQYF	TGTGCCAGCAGGAGTTTATCCCGGGACCGGAGGACCTACGAGCAGTACTTC
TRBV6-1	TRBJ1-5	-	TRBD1	CASRVTGASNQPQHF	TGTGCCAGCCGTGTCACAGGGGCCTCCAATCAGCCCCAGCATTTT
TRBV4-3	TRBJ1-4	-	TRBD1	CASSQNRGSNEKLFF	TGCGCCAGCAGCCAAAACAGGGGAAGCAATGAAAAACTGTTTTTT
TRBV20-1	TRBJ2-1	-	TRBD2	CSATRMMGGVNEQFF	TGCAGTGCGACTCGCATGATGGGAGGGGTCAATGAGCAGTTCTTC
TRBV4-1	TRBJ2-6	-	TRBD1	CASSPGQASVLTF	TGCGCCAGCAGCCCCGGACAGGCCTCCGTCCTGACTTTC
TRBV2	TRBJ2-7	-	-	CASQTGTTSYEQYF	TGTGCCAGCCAAACCGGGACCACCTCCTACGAGCAGTACTTC
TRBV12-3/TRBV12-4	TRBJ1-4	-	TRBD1	CASSLGSGTVNEKLFF	TGTGCCAGCAGTCTTGGCTCCGGGACAGTTAATGAAAAACTGTTTTTT
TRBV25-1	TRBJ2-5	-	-	CASSEWKGGGTQYF	TGTGCCAGCAGTGAATGGAAAGGCGGCGGAACCCAGTACTTC
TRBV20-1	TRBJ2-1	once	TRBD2	CSARGLAGAPISYNEQFF	TGCAGTGCTAGAGGGCTAGCGGGGGCGCCGATCTCCTACAATGAGCAGTTCTTC
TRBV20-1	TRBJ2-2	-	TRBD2	CSARDRGLAGGFTGELFF	TGCAGTGCTAGAGATCGAGGGCTAGCGGGGGGGTTCACCGGGGAGCTGTTTTTT
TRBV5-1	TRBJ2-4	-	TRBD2	CASESGGGEDIQYF	TGCGCCAGCGAGAGTGGCGGGGGGGAGGACATTCAGTACTTC
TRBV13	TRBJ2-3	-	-	CASSLTGDYEDTQYF	TGTGCCAGCAGCTTGACAGGGGACTACGAAGATACGCAGTATTTT
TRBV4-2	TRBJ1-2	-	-	CASSQDPTVGVGYTF	TGTGCCAGCAGCCAAGATCCGACAGTTGGAGTTGGCTACACCTTC
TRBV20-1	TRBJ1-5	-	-	CSATQGADNQPQHF	TGCAGTGCCACCCAAGGGGCCGACAATCAGCCCCAGCATTTT